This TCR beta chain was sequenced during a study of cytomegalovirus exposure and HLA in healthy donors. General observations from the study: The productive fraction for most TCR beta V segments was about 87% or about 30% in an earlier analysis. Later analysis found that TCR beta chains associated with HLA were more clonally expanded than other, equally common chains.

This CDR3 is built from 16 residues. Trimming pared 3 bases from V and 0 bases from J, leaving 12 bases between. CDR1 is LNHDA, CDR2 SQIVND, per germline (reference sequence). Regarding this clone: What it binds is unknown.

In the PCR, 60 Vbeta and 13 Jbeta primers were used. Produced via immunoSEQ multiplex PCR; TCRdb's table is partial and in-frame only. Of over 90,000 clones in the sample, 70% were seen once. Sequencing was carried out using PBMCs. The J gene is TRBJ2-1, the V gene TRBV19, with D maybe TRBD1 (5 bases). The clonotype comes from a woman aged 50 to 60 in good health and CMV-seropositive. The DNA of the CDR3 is TGTGCCAGTAGTATCGGTACAGGCTTCTCCTACAATGAGCAGTTCTTC. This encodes CASSIGTGFSYNEQFF.